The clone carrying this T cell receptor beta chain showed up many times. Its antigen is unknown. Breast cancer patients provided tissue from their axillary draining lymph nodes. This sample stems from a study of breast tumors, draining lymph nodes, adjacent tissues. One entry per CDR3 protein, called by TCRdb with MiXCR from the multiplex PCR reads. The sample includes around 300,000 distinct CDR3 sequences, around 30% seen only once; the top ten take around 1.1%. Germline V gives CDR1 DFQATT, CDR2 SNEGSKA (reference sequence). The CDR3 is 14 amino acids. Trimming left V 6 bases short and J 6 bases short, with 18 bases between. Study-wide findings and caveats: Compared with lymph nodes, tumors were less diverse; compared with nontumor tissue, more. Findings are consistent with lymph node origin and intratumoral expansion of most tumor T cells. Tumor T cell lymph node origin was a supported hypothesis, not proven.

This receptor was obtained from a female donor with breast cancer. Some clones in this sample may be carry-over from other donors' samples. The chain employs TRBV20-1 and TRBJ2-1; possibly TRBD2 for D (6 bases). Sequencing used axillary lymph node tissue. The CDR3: CSADDGRRVNEQFF. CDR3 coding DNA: TGCAGTGCCGACGACGGGAGAAGGGTCAATGAGCAGTTCTTC.